The entry that follows covers one T cell receptor (beta chain) sequence. Its antigen is undetermined. Germline V lookup: CDR1 KGHSH, CDR2 LQKENI. V gave up 6 bases and J gave up 1 base, with 10 bases separating them. The CDR3 is 13 residues long. This sample is drawn from a study of cytomegalovirus exposure and HLA in healthy donors. Study outcomes and limitations: A later analysis reportedly found fewer N-insertions in an Asian-associated ancestry cluster than the approximately 670-donor mean.

Primers for the PCR totalled 60 Vbeta and 13 Jbeta. The data were produced by immunoSEQ multiplex PCR, yet TCRdb's version contains in-frame clones alone and is incomplete. The sample yields 95,000 to 120,000 clones, around 70% seen once. This clonotype was obtained from a woman in her 40s in good health and CMV-seropositive. Sequencing used PBMCs. The chain recombines TRBV18 with TRBJ2-7, with D possibly being TRBD2 (6 bases). The CDR3 reads CASSGTRSYEQYF. Written as DNA, the CDR3 is TGTGCCAGCTCCGGGACTCGTTCCTACGAGCAGTACTTC.